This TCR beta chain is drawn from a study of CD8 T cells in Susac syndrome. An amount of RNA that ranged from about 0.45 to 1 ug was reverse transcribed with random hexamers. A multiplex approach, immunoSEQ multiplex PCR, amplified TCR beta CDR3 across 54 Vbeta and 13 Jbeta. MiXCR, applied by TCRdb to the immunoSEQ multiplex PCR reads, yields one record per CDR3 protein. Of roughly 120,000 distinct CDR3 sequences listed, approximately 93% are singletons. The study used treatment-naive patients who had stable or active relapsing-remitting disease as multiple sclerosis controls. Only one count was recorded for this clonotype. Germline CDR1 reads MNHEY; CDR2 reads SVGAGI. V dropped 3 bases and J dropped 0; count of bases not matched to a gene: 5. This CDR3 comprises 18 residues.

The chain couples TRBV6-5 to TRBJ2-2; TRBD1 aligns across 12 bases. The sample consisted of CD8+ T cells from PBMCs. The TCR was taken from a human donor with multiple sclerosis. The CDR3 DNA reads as TGTGCCAGCAGTTATTCAAGGGACAGGGGGCCGAACACCGGGGAGCTGTTTTTT. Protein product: CASSYSRDRGPNTGELFF.